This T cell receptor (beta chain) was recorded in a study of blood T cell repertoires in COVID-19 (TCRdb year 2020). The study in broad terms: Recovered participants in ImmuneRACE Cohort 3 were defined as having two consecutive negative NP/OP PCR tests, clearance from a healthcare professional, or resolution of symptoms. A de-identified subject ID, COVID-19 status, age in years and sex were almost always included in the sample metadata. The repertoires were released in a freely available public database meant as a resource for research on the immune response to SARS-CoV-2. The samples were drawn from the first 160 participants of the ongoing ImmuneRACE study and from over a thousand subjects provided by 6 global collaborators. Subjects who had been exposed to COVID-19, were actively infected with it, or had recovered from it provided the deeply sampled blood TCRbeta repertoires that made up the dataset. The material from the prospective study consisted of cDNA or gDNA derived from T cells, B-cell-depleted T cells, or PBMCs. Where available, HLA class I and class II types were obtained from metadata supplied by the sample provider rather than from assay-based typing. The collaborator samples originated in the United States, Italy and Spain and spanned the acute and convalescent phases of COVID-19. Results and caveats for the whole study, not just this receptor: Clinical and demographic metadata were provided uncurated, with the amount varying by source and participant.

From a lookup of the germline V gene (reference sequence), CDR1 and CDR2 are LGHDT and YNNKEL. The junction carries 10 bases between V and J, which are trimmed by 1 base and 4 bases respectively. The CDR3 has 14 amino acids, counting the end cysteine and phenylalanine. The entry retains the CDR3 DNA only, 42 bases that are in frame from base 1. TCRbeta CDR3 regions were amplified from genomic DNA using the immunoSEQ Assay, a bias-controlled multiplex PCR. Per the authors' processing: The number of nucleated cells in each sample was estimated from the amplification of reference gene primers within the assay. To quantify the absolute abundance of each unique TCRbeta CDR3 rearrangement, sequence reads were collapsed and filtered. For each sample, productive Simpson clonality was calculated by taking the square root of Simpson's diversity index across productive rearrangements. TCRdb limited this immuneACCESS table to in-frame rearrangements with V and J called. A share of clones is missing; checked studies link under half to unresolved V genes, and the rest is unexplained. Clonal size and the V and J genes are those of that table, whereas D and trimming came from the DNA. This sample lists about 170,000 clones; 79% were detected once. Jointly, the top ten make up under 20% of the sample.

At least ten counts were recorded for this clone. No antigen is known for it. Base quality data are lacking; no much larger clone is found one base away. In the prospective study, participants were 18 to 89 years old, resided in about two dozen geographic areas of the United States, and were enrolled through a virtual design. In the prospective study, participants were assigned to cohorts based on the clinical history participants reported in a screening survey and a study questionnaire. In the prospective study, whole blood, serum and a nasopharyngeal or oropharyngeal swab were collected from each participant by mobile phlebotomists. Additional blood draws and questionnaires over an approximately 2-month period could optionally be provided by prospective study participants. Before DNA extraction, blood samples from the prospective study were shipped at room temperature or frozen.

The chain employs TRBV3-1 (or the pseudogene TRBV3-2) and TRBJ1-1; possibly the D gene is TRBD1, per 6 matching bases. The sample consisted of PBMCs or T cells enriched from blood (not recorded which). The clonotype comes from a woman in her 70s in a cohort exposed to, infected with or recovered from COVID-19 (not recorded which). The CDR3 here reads CASSQVTGTTEAFF. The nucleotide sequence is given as TGTGCCAGCAGCCAAGTTACAGGGACCACTGAAGCTTTCTTT.